The rows below give T cell receptor beta chains drawn from one sample of a study of cytomegalovirus exposure and HLA in healthy donors. The protocol was immunoSEQ multiplex PCR, while the TCRdb copy is restricted to in-frame clones and leaves out a portion. The sample has 150,000 to 200,000 clones; about 79% are singletons. Sample: PBMCs. The receptors come from a man aged 50 to 59 in good health and CMV-seropositive. CDR3s include the opening cysteine and the closing phenylalanine or tryptophan. Each record gives: D gene, J gene, clone size, V gene, CDR3 DNA, CDR3 protein. D genes are given only for firm matches. Clone size appears in some rows only: once, few, many, or a class for an expanded clone.

-	TRBJ2-7	-	TRBV15	TGTGCCACCAGCAGCAGGGTCGGCTCCTACGAGCAGTACTTC	CATSSRVGSYEQYF
TRBD1	TRBJ2-7	-	TRBV6-1	TGTGCCAGCAGTCGGACAGGATACGAGCAGTACTTC	CASSRTGYEQYF
-	TRBJ1-2	-	TRBV5-1	TGCGCCAGCAGGAATAACAGGGATCATGGCTACACCTTC	CASRNNRDHGYTF
-	TRBJ1-5	-	TRBV6-1	TGTGCCAGCAGTGAAGCGGGGGCCGGGACATCTAACAATCAGCCCCAGCATTTT	CASSEAGAGTSNNQPQHF
TRBD1	TRBJ1-6	-	TRBV7-9	TGTGCCAGCAGAACTACAGGGGAAGGGAATTCACCCCTCCACTTT	CASRTTGEGNSPLHF
-	TRBJ1-3	-	TRBV6-5	TGTGCCAGCAGTTACTCGACGGAGGCTAGAAACACCATATATTTT	CASSYSTEARNTIYF
TRBD1	TRBJ2-5	-	TRBV30	TGTGCCTGGAGTGTCGGGACAGGGAGAAAAGAGACCCAGTACTTC	CAWSVGTGRKETQYF
TRBD1	TRBJ1-2	-	TRBV9	TGTGCCAGCAGCGTTCGACAGGGAAGTTATGGCTACACCTTC	CASSVRQGSYGYTF
TRBD2	TRBJ2-1	once	TRBV6-5	TGTGCCAGCAGTCCCGGGACTAGCGTTAACAATGAGCAGTTCTTC	CASSPGTSVNNEQFF
-	TRBJ2-1	-	TRBV7-9	TGTGCCAGCAGCTCCCCGACTAGGCGCAATGAGCAGTTCTTC	CASSSPTRRNEQFF
TRBD2	TRBJ2-5	once	TRBV9	TGTGCCAGCAGCGCCTCCTCCGGGACTAGTCCCAAGACCCAGTACTTC	CASSASSGTSPKTQYF
-	TRBJ1-5	-	TRBV5-8	TGTGCCAGCAGCTTAGGCAGGGGAGACAATCAGCCCCAGCATTTT	CASSLGRGDNQPQHF
TRBD1	TRBJ1-2	-	TRBV7-8	TGTGCCAGCAGCTTAGCGACAGGGTACTATGGCTACACCTTC	CASSLATGYYGYTF
TRBD2	TRBJ2-1	-	TRBV7-2	TGTGCCAGCAGCCCCTCTAGCGGGAGCTCCTACAATGAGCAGTTCTTC	CASSPSSGSSYNEQFF
-	TRBJ2-5	few	TRBV9	TGTGCCAGCAGCCCGTTGAACGGCGCTAATGCGGAGCAGTACTTC	CASSPLNGANAEQYF
TRBD1	TRBJ2-1	many	TRBV27	TGTGCCAGCAGTGTGGGACAGGGGGCTTTCAATGAGCAGTTCTTC	CASSVGQGAFNEQFF
TRBD1	TRBJ1-5	-	TRBV15	TGTGCCACCAGCAGCCGGGACAGGGGGCTTTTCGATCAGCCCCAGCATTTT	CATSSRDRGLFDQPQHF
TRBD1	TRBJ1-6	-	TRBV6-6	TGTGCCAGCAGTTTGGGACAGGGAGGCTCACCCCTCCACTTT	CASSLGQGGSPLHF
-	TRBJ1-2	-	TRBV6-1	TGTGCCGTACACGACGGGACACCGTCTAACTATGGCTACACCTTC	CAVHDGTPSNYGYTF
-	TRBJ1-2	-	TRBV9	TGTGCCAGCAGCGTAGGCGGTCGGGTTAACTATGGCTACACCTTC	CASSVGGRVNYGYTF
TRBD1	TRBJ2-3	-	TRBV9	TGTGCCAGCAGCGCCCAGGGGGCAGATACGCAGTATTTT	CASSAQGADTQYF
TRBD1	TRBJ1-4	once	TRBV2	TGTGCCAGCAGTGAAGCGGTCCCGGGACAGACTAATGAAAAACTGTTTTTT	CASSEAVPGQTNEKLFF
TRBD1	TRBJ2-7	once	TRBV5-5	TGTGCCAGCAGCCGGTTGGACAGGGGGCCAGCCAACGAGCAGTACTTC	CASSRLDRGPANEQYF
TRBD1	TRBJ2-5	-	TRBV4-1	TGCGCCAGCAGCCAAAAATTCACCCCGGGACAGAGCCAAGAGACCCAGTACTTC	CASSQKFTPGQSQETQYF
-	TRBJ1-2	once	TRBV5-1	TGCGCCAGCAGCTTTGGGACAAAAAAATCCTATGGCTACACCTTC	CASSFGTKKSYGYTF